This TCR beta chain derives from a study of T cell changes during pregnancy in multiple sclerosis. Data came from immunoSEQ multiplex PCR; TCRdb stores just in-frame clones and leaves some out. The repertoire holds about 120,000 clones, roughly 92% seen once, with 6% to 7% in the top ten. This CDR3 region has 16 residues. The germline CDR1 and CDR2 sequences are SNHLY and FYNNEI. V lost 6 bases and J lost 0; bases outside the gene matches: 6. Sequencing was performed on peripheral blood, taken before pregnancy. This clonotype was sampled from a female donor with multiple sclerosis, enrolled in a pregnancy study. The chain recombines TRBV2 with TRBJ2-1; the match to TRBD2 covers 9 bases. Here the CDR3 DNA reads TGTGCCAGCAGACTATATAGCGGGAGCTCCTACAATGAGCAGTTCTTC. Translated, it gives CASRLYSGSSYNEQFF.